Presented here are 24 T cell receptor beta chains from one specimen sequenced in a study of cytomegalovirus exposure and HLA in healthy donors. The PCR ran on 60 Vbeta and 13 Jbeta primers. Sequenced by immunoSEQ multiplex PCR; TCRdb stores in-frame clones only, minus some. This sample carries approximately 150,000 clones, roughly four fifths of them seen once, and the ten largest clones take roughly 3.2%. Sequencing used PBMCs. All receptors come from a young man in good health and CMV-seropositive.

This clone was seen once. This chain uses TRBV19 with TRBJ1-1, with D possibly TRBD1 on 5 matching bases. Germline assignment: CDR1 LNHDA and CDR2 SQIVND (reference sequence). The CDR3 length is 13 residues. The V gene lost 6 bases and the J gene lost 1 base, with 9 bases spanning the gap. The CDR3 sequence: CASSGQGNTEAFF. DNA for the CDR3: TGTGCCAGTAGCGGTCAGGGGAACACTGAAGCTTTCTTT.

In its sample, this clone was seen once. The genes are TRBV6-5 and TRBJ2-7, with a weak D call TRBD1 (6 bases). Deletions cut 10 bases from V and 3 bases from J, with 13 bases between. Germline CDR1 MNHEY, CDR2 SVGAGI. There are 12 residues in the CDR3. For the CDR3, the DNA is TGTGCCACCCTCGACAGGAGCTACGAGCAGTACTTC. Translated: CATLDRSYEQYF.

This rearrangement joins TRBV7-7 to TRBJ1-1; D uncertain. Germline V gene data show CDR1 as SSHAT and CDR2 as FNYEAQ (reference sequence). This CDR3 comprises 13 residues. DNA of the CDR3: TGTGCTAGTTCGCGGCTACCAAACACTGAAGCTTTCTTT. Its protein product is CASSRLPNTEAFF.

The CDR3 spells CASSPSGSNHNEQFF. The CDR3 DNA is TGTGCCAGCAGTCCTAGCGGGAGTAATCACAATGAGCAGTTCTTC. The chain carries TRBV28 and TRBJ2-1; TRBD2 matches 10 bases. This CDR3 is 15 amino acids long. Per germline, CDR1 MDHEN and CDR2 SYDVKM. J was trimmed by 5 bases and V by 5 bases; bases with no gene match: 6.

The chain joins TRBV7-9 to TRBJ1-2, with a weak D call TRBD1 (5 bases). Trimming removed 2 bases at V and 4 bases at J, with 14 bases between. Germline V gives CDR1 SEHNR, CDR2 FQNEAQ (reference sequence). CDR3 length equals 15 residues. The chain's CDR3 is CASSLSLRALYGYTF. The DNA of the CDR3 is TGTGCCAGCAGCTTAAGCCTCAGGGCCCTCTATGGCTACACCTTC.

The J gene is TRBJ2-7, the V gene TRBV28, with D possibly matching TRBD2 (6 bases). The V end lost 6 bases, the J end lost 3 bases, and 24 bases lay between the germline ends. This CDR3 contains 17 residues. Germline V lookup: CDR1 MDHEN, CDR2 SYDVKM. DNA of the CDR3: TGTGCCAGCAGCCCTAACAATTGGGGGGTAACCCTCTACGAGCAGTACTTC. Translation gives CASSPNNWGVTLYEQYF.

The chain uses TRBV6-1 and TRBJ1-5; weak D call: TRBD1 (6 bases). Germline V CDR1 and CDR2: MNHNS, SASEGT. The germline V and J ends were trimmed by 2 bases and 7 bases, with 27 bases remaining between them. This CDR3 is built from 19 residues. The CDR3 region is CASSELIVNGGQVRQPQHF. The CDR3 coding sequence is TGTGCCAGCAGTGAACTAATCGTAAACGGGGGGCAGGTTCGGCAGCCCCAGCATTTT.

V is TRBV19 and J is TRBJ1-5, with D tentatively TRBD1 (6 bases). Deletions cut 4 bases from V and 6 bases from J, with 16 bases between. The length of the CDR3 is 15 residues. CDR1 and CDR2 from the germline V gene are LNHDA and SQIVND (reference sequence). DNA for the CDR3: TGTGCCAGTAGTACCTACAGGGCTCGGGGTCAGCCCCAGCATTTT. Its translation: CASSTYRARGQPQHF.

The V gene is TRBV7-8, the J gene TRBJ2-7, with 7 bases fitting TRBD1. With 4 bases clipped from V and 4 bases from J, the junction kept 10 bases outside the gene matches. The V gene's germline CDR1 is SGHVS and CDR2 FQNEAQ. The CDR3 runs to 15 residues. CDR3 sequence reads: CASSSPVRGIYEQYF. Written as DNA, the CDR3 is TGTGCCAGCAGCTCCCCGGTCAGGGGGATTTACGAGCAGTACTTC.

The genes are TRBV7-9 and TRBJ2-2; 15 bases agree with TRBD2. Losses at the gene ends were 5 bases for V and 7 bases for J; bases not matched to a gene: 11. This CDR3 has 18 residues. Per the germline V gene, CDR1 is SEHNR and CDR2 is FQNEAQ (reference sequence). CDR3 nucleotide sequence: TGTGCCAGCAGCCCCTCCCCGGGACTAGCGGGAGGTGTCGGGGAGCTGTTTTTT. Its protein is CASSPSPGLAGGVGELFF.

The rearrangement links TRBV28 to TRBJ1-2; D is unclear. V was shortened by 4 bases and J by 5 bases, with 14 bases between the two germline ends. This CDR3 contains 14 residues. Germline CDR1 and CDR2: MDHEN and SYDVKM. CDR3 sequence reads: CASSSPFVRYGYTF. CDR3 nucleotides: TGTGCCAGCAGTTCCCCTTTTGTGAGGTATGGCTACACCTTC.

The chain links TRBV28 to TRBJ2-2, with a weak D call TRBD1 (6 bases). V dropped 6 bases and J dropped 6 bases, with 17 bases sitting between them. This CDR3 has 15 amino acids. Germline CDR1 MDHEN, CDR2 SYDVKM. The CDR3 sequence is CASRSPLNRAGELFF. The CDR3 DNA reads as TGTGCCAGCAGAAGTCCTTTAAACAGGGCCGGGGAGCTGTTTTTT.

This clone occurred once. The V and J genes are TRBV28 and TRBJ2-7; 9 nucleotides line up with TRBD1. CDR1 and CDR2 from the germline V gene are MDHEN and SYDVKM. This CDR3 spans 16 amino acids. Losses at the gene ends were 1 base for V and 0 bases for J; bases not matched to a gene: 4. The CDR3 loop is CASSLYGTGSSYEQYF. Written as DNA, the CDR3 is TGTGCCAGCAGTTTATACGGGACAGGGTCCTCCTACGAGCAGTACTTC.

This clone was seen once. The rearrangement uses TRBV29-1 and TRBJ2-3, with 7 bases lining up with TRBD1. Germline lookup yields CDR1 SQVTM and CDR2 ANQGSEA. This CDR3 region has 15 residues. Unmatched junction bases numbered 12, after V lost 2 bases and J lost 7 bases. CDR3 in amino acids: CSVESGQQQENTQYF. For the CDR3, the DNA is TGCAGCGTTGAATCGGGACAGCAACAAGAAAATACGCAGTATTTT.

The chain links TRBV5-1 to TRBJ2-2; 8 positions match TRBD1. Germline V lookup: CDR1 SGHRS, CDR2 YFSETQ. The CDR3 covers 15 residues. The J segment lost 7 bases and the V segment lost 4 bases, leaving 9 bases of the junction unmatched. The CDR3 DNA follows: TGCGCCAGCAGCACTCGGACAGGGCGTAGCGGGGAGCTGTTTTTT. This encodes CASSTRTGRSGELFF.

This clone was seen only once. Here the CDR3 DNA reads TGTGCCAGCTCACCCGCCCAGGATGAATACTACGAGCAGTACTTC. Encoded protein: CASSPAQDEYYEQYF. The chain joins TRBV18 to TRBJ2-7; D not certain. The CDR3 is made up of 15 amino acids. Deletions cut 3 bases from V and 3 bases from J, with 15 bases between. Germline V gives CDR1 KGHSH, CDR2 LQKENI.

The chain employs TRBV28 and TRBJ1-5; 8 bases align to TRBD1. The length of the CDR3 is 15 residues. Germline V gives CDR1 MDHEN, CDR2 SYDVKM. J gave up 7 bases and V 3 bases, and 8 bases lay outside the gene matches. The CDR3 loop is CASSFLDRVGQPQHF. For the CDR3, the DNA is TGTGCCAGCAGTTTTTTGGACAGGGTGGGCCAGCCCCAGCATTTT.

V is TRBV5-1 and J is TRBJ2-1; 11 positions match TRBD1. J gave up 8 bases and V 7 bases, and 14 bases lay outside the gene matches. CDR3 length equals 16 residues. In germline, CDR1 is SGHRS, CDR2 YFSETQ. This CDR3 is CASAIGTGGALDEQFF. The CDR3 coding sequence is TGCGCCAGCGCCATCGGGACAGGGGGGGCTCTCGATGAGCAGTTCTTC.

The CDR3 protein is CASQDTVYNEQFF. The CDR3 DNA reads as TGTGCCAGTCAGGACACAGTCTACAATGAGCAGTTCTTC. The genes are TRBV27 and TRBJ2-1; D is possibly TRBD1 (5 bases). CDR1 MNHEY and CDR2 SMNVEV come from the germline V gene (reference sequence). V was trimmed by 9 bases and J by 3 bases, leaving 12 bases between them. CDR3 length: 13 amino acids.

The rearrangement uses TRBV13 and TRBJ1-2, with 12 bases identical to TRBD1. Germline V gene lookup returns CDR1 PRHDT and CDR2 FYEKMQ (reference sequence). The CDR3 totals 15 residues. Trimming removed 5 bases from V and 6 bases from J; junction bases left unmatched: 7. CDR3 sequence: CASSGRDRGRDGYTF. The DNA of the CDR3 is TGTGCCAGCAGCGGCCGGGACAGGGGGCGGGATGGCTACACCTTC.

The V and J genes are TRBV7-9 and TRBJ1-2, with 7 bases that match TRBD1. Germline V gene data show CDR1 as SEHNR and CDR2 as FQNEAQ (reference sequence). The CDR3 spans 14 residues. Trimming at V came to 5 bases and at J to 8 bases, leaving 11 bases not matched to a gene. The CDR3 DNA reads as TGTGCCAGCAGCCCTCTGACAGGGACCTGGGGCTACACCTTC. Encoded protein: CASSPLTGTWGYTF.

The chain carries TRBV5-1 and TRBJ2-3, with 13 nucleotides matching TRBD2. V dropped 3 bases and J dropped 2; count of bases not matched to a gene: 6. The CDR3 consists of 17 residues. In germline, CDR1 is SGHRS, CDR2 YFSETQ. The chain's CDR3 is CASSYRTSGGNTDTQYF. In nucleotides, the CDR3 is TGCGCCAGCAGCTACCGGACTAGCGGGGGTAACACAGATACGCAGTATTTT.

The gene calls are TRBV12-5 and TRBJ2-1, with a tentative D call TRBD2 (7 bases). CDR1 is LGHNT, CDR2 FRNRAP, per germline. The CDR3 has 13 amino acids. The V end was cut by 5 bases, the J end by 9 bases, with 14 bases between. This CDR3 reads CASGPGGVREQFF. Here the CDR3 DNA reads TGTGCTAGTGGTCCGGGGGGCGTCCGTGAGCAGTTCTTC.

The V call is TRBV21-1, the J call TRBJ1-2. TRBV21-1 is assigned pseudogene status. The length of the CDR3 is 11 residues. CDR3 residues: CASSKPGVYTF. For the CDR3, the DNA is TGTGCCAGCAGCAAACCCGGGGTCTACACCTTC.